This T cell receptor beta chain derives from a study of persistence of HIV-infected CD4 T cells. Concerning this clone: Its antigen remains unidentified.

The stimulus was an HIV-1 Gag 15-mer peptide pool, approximately 0.93 ug/peptide/mL. CD40L/CD69 double-negative CD45RO-high memory CD4+ T cells were collected. Study results and limitations: TCRbeta richness was lower in CMV- and Gag-responding cells than in anti-CD3/anti-CD28-responding cells. Degenerate expanded CDR3beta sequences were enriched among CMV- and Gag-responding cells. The rare CMV-responding cells with HIV-1 proviruses were not separately TCR-sequenced.

The libraries were made with immunoSEQ version 4 in survey mode. Here immunoSEQ multiplex PCR was the method, and the copy in TCRdb shows in-frame clones only, minus some. Among about 36,000 clones, approximately 81% were seen once, and the ten largest hold about 5%. The CDR3 is 16 amino acids. From germline, CDR1 is MDHEN and CDR2 SYDVKM. Deletions cut 4 bases from V and 4 bases from J, with 16 bases between. The material sequenced was cultured CD4+ T cells from PBMCs, taken from a patient who received antiretroviral therapy. The origin of this receptor is an adult with HIV. The donor label of this sample is uncertain. The genes are TRBV28 and TRBJ2-2, with D tentatively TRBD1 or TRBD2 (6 bases each). Written as DNA, the CDR3 is TGTGCCAGCAGTTACCCCGTTGGAGGGGGCACCGGGGAGCTGTTTTTT. Protein product: CASSYPVGGGTGELFF.